This is a list of T cell receptor beta chains from one sample in a study of T cells in Graves' hyperthyroidism and ophthalmopathy. Via MiXCR, TCRdb re-called the multiplex PCR reads, giving one row per CDR3 protein. The table shows about 600,000 distinct CDR3 sequences, with 14% occurring only once. Source material: blood. These TCRs come from a woman aged 18 to 35 with Graves' ophthalmopathy. Both conserved end residues are trimmed from each CDR3. D genes are given only for firm matches.

d_call,cdr3_length,v_call,j_call,cdr3_aa
-,13,TRBV4-3,TRBJ1-3,ASSRHQEPGNTIY
-,14,TRBV28,TRBJ1-1,ASSTLGALSDTEAF
TRBD1,12,TRBV29-1,TRBJ2-5,SVPPGQGLETQY
-,13,TRBV7-2,TRBJ1-1,ASSPAQGLNTEAF
TRBD1,15,TRBV5-8,TRBJ2-1,ASSLFGQGGSYNEQF
-,12,TRBV25-1,TRBJ1-1,ASRMSRTEAEAF
-,14,TRBV27,TRBJ2-2,ASGANGLPNTGELF
TRBD2,15,TRBV9,TRBJ2-1,ASSPYVGTSGRGEQF
-,15,TRBV29-1,TRBJ2-3,SVEALGPGMSTDTQY
TRBD1,14,TRBV10-3,TRBJ1-2,AISETQSGGNYGYT
TRBD2,13,TRBV7-3,TRBJ2-3,ASSPGGPSTDTQY
-,10,TRBV15,TRBJ2-7,ATSSSSYEQY
TRBD2,15,TRBV18,TRBJ2-4,ASSPGTSGRIGNIQY
-,13,TRBV5-6,TRBJ1-1,ASSLQGLSGTEAF
TRBD2,10,TRBV3-1,TRBJ2-4,ASSHGGNIQY
-,11,TRBV11-2,TRBJ1-4,ASSPGFNEKLF
TRBD1,13,TRBV6-1,TRBJ2-1,ASSEKTGGYNEQF
TRBD1,14,TRBV9,TRBJ2-3,ASSKVGGQGTDTQY
-,12,TRBV19,TRBJ1-3,ASSMGRAGNTIY
-,10,TRBV29-1,TRBJ1-1,SVDQAGFTAF
-,12,TRBV2,TRBJ1-1,ASRRLGGGAEAF
-,12,TRBV2,TRBJ2-7,AITPDRDYYEQY
-,16,TRBV7-6,TRBJ2-7,ASSQDVGDFTFDYEQY
-,13,TRBV5-6,TRBJ2-3,ASSFVKGTTDTQY
-,13,TRBV29-1,TRBJ1-5,SVSRGPGRNQPQH
TRBD2,12,TRBV28,TRBJ2-5,ASIGASGRETQY
TRBD2,11,TRBV20-1,TRBJ2-5,SARLSTSGAQY
TRBD2,13,TRBV20-1,TRBJ2-5,SASGGIGPQETQY
-,11,TRBV20-1,TRBJ1-1,RAIPLMNTEAF
-,13,TRBV9,TRBJ2-7,ASSVAVGTDYEQY
TRBD1,14,TRBV11-3,TRBJ1-1,ASSERDRGIGTEAF
-,14,TRBV3-1,TRBJ2-4,ASHDGSPGERNIQY
-,14,TRBV6-2/TRBV6-3,TRBJ1-3,ASSYGMSRSGNTIY
-,11,TRBV20-1,TRBJ2-7,SARDWGGNEQY
-,14,TRBV20-1,TRBJ1-3,SARDSEGYSGNTIY
TRBD1,14,TRBV12-3/TRBV12-4,TRBJ1-2,ASSSGRTGGRDGYT
-,10,TRBV20-1,TRBJ1-1,SARARSTEAF
-,15,TRBV7-8,TRBJ2-1,ASSQARGFSSYNEQF
-,12,TRBV28,TRBJ1-5,ASSPRPGGQPQH
-,13,TRBV11-2,TRBJ2-1,ASSLGAGENDEQF
TRBD2,14,TRBV7-2,TRBJ2-1,ASSLREREVYNEQF
-,9,TRBV7-2,TRBJ2-7,ATRWSYEQY
TRBD1,11,TRBV5-1,TRBJ2-7,ASSENRGREQY
-,13,TRBV28,TRBJ1-2,ASSSPFEFYYGYT
-,11,TRBV28,TRBJ1-1,AATGGVNTEAF
-,12,TRBV20-1,TRBJ1-3,SARDSISGNTIY
-,13,TRBV7-9,TRBJ2-7,ASSQIQDWGYEQY
-,13,TRBV6-2/TRBV6-3,TRBJ2-7,ASSYVPTTRREQY
TRBD1,15,TRBV12-3/TRBV12-4,TRBJ1-2,ASSPQAGQGYSWGYT